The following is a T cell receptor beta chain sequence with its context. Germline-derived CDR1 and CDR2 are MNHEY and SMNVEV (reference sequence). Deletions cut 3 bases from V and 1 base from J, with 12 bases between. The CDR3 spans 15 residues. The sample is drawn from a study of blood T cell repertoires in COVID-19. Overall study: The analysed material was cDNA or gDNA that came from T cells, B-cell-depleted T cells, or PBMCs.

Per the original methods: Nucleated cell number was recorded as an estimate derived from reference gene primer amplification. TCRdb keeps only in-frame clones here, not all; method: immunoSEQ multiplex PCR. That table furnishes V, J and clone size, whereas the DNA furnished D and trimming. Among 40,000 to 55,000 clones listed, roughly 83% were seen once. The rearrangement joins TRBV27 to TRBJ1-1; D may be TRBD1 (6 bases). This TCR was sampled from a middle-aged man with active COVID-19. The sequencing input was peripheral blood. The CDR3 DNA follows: TGTGCCAGCAGTTTGGCCGGGGGGGCGAACACTGAAGCTTTCTTT. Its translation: CASSLAGGANTEAFF.